The clone carrying this T cell receptor (beta chain) turned up a few times. Its target is unknown. The sequenced template was cDNA made from the entire isolated RNA. TCRdb keeps only in-frame clones here, not all; method: immunoSEQ multiplex PCR. This table has about 240,000 clones, about 15% appearing once. This specimen comes from a study of beta chain features in type 1 diabetes. The V end lost 0 bases, the J end lost 2 bases, and 12 bases lay between the germline ends. CDR1 is SGHNT, CDR2 YYREEE, per germline (reference sequence). This CDR3 comprises 15 residues. Broader study findings: Patients' naive, central memory and Treg TCRB repertoires seemed closer to one another than those of healthy donors. Fewer insertions but more deletions were seen at VDJ junctions in type 1 diabetes patients. TCRB CDR3s from Type 1 diabetes patients were moderately but significantly shorter in all four CD4+ subsets.

The V and J genes are TRBV5-4 and TRBJ2-7, with a tentative D call TRBD2 (5 bases). This receptor was taken from a man aged 25-45 years with type 1 diabetes. Specimen: naive CD4+ T cells from blood. The CDR3 here is CASSLGGPDPYEQYF. The CDR3 region has the DNA TGTGCCAGCAGCTTGGGCGGGCCAGACCCCTACGAGCAGTACTTC.